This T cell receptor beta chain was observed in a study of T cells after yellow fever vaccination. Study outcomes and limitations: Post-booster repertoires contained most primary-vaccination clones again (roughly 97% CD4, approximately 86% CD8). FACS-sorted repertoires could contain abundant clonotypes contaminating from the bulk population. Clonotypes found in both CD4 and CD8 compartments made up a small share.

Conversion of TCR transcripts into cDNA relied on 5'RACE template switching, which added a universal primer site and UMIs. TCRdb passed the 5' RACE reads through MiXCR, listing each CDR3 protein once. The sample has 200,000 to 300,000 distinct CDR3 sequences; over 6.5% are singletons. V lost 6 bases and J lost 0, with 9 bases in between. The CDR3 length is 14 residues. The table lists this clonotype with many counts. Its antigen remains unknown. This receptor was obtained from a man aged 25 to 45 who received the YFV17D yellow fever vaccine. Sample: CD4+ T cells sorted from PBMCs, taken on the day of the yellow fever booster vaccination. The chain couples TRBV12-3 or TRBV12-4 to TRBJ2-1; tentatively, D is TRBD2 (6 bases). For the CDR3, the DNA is TGTGCCAGCAGATTTAGCGGCTCCTACAATGAGCAGTTCTTC. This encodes CASRFSGSYNEQFF.